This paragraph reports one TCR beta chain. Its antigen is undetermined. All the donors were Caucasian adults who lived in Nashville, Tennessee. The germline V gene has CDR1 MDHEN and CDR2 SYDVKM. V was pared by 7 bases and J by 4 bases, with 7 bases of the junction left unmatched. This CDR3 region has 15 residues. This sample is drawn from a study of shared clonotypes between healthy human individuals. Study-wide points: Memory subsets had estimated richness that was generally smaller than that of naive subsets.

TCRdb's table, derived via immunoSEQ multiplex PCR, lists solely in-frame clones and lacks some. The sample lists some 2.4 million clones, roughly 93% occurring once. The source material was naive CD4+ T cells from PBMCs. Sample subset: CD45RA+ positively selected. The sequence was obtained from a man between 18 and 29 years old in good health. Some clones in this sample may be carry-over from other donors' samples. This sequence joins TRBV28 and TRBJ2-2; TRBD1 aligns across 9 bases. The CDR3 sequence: CASITGGAGTGELFF. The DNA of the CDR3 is TGTGCCAGCATTACAGGGGGCGCAGGCACCGGGGAGCTGTTTTTT.